The next 13 T cell receptor beta chains were all read from a single sample in a study of blood T cells in healthy people across ages. PCR was performed a second time for about 6 to 12 cycles using a sample-barcoded 5' primer and a J-beta primer mix. TCRdb reprocessed the 5' RACE reads via MiXCR and lists one record per CDR3 protein. The data contain hundreds of thousands of distinct CDR3 sequences, 40% to 50% of them singletons. The sequenced material came from blood. The source of these receptors is a man aged 55 to 70 in good health.

This clonotype was counted many times. The chain links TRBV12-3 or TRBV12-4 to TRBJ2-1; tentative D call: TRBD1 (5 bases). Trimming stripped 6 bases from V and 13 bases from J, with 19 bases between. The CDR3 spans 13 residues. The CDR3 bases are TGTGCCAGCAGCCCCACAGGCCTCAGGGATCAGTTCTTC. Translation: CASSPTGLRDQFF.

Note on this clonotype: A junction boundary mismatches the germline segment, possibly from a read error. V usage is TRBV9 and J usage is TRBJ2-1; maybe TRBD2 (6 bases). CDR1 is SGDLS, CDR2 YYNGEE, per germline. This CDR3 is 17 amino acids long. CDR3 sequence reads: CANSVSPTSTTPDEQFF. In DNA form, the CDR3 reads TGTGCCAACAGCGTTTCTCCTACTAGCACAACCCCCGATGAGCAGTTCTTC. The full variable domain, with the rest looked up from reference TRBV9 and TRBJ2-1, is DSGVTQTPKHLITATGQRVTLRCSPRSGDLSVYWYQQSLDQGLQFLIQYYNGEERAKGNILERFSAQQFPDLHSELNLSSLELGDSALYFCANSVSPTSTTPDEQFFGPGTRLTVL.

This clonotype has a handful of counts. V usage is TRBV20-1 and J usage is TRBJ2-7; D gene unclear. This CDR3 is built from 12 residues. The ends were cut back, 0 bases at V and 2 bases at J, with 5 bases in the middle. The germline CDR1 and CDR2 sequences are DFQATT and SNEGSKA (reference sequence). The CDR3 is CSARDSAYEQYF. The DNA for the CDR3 is TGCAGTGCTAGAGACAGCGCCTACGAGCAGTACTTC.

This clonotype was found a few times. The J gene is TRBJ2-3, the V gene TRBV5-1; D is ambiguous. The CDR3 spans 15 residues. Trimming shortened V by 0 bases and J by 4 bases, and 12 bases separated the two germline ends. Germline assignment: CDR1 SGHRS and CDR2 YFSETQ. CDR3 coding DNA: TGCGCCAGCAGCTTGGCCACCCCGCCGGCAGATACGCAGTATTTT. This encodes CASSLATPPADTQYF.

The rearrangement links TRBV7-4 to TRBJ2-7; D might be TRBD2 (7 bases). V lost 8 bases and J lost 2, with 10 bases in between. This CDR3 region has 12 residues. The germline gives CDR1 SGHVT, CDR2 SQSDAQ. The CDR3 here is CASGEGAYEQYF. Written as DNA, the CDR3 is TGTGCCAGCGGGGAGGGGGCCTACGAGCAGTACTTC.

The table lists this clonotype with a few counts. The chain uses TRBV20-1 and TRBJ2-5; TRBD1 might be the D (5 bases). Germline loops: CDR1 DFQATT, CDR2 SNEGSKA (reference sequence). The CDR3 is 14 residues long. Trimming took off 0 bases at V and 4 bases at J, with 12 bases between the two ends. In DNA form, the CDR3 reads TGCAGTGCTAGAGAAGGCTTAACAGGAGAGACCCAGTACTTC. Amino acid sequence: CSAREGLTGETQYF.

Only a few counts were recorded for this clonotype. This chain links TRBV25-1 with TRBJ2-7, with D perhaps matching TRBD1 (6 bases). The CDR3 is 11 residues long. V shed 11 bases and J shed 3 bases, with 11 bases lying between them. CDR1 MGHDK and CDR2 SYGVNS come from the germline V gene. The DNA of the CDR3 is TGTGCCGCTGGACAGAACTACGAGCAGTACTTC. Protein: CAAGQNYEQYF.

This clonotype was found a few times. The chain couples TRBV6-5 to TRBJ1-2; D ambiguous. CDR1 MNHEY and CDR2 SVGAGI come from the germline V gene. The CDR3 consists of 13 residues. Trimming left V 0 bases short and J 5 bases short, with 7 bases between. The CDR3 loop is CASSYSTSYGYTF. The DNA for the CDR3 is TGTGCCAGCAGTTACTCGACATCGTATGGCTACACCTTC.

This clonotype was counted between two and nine times. The genes are TRBV12-5 and TRBJ2-4; tentatively, D is TRBD2 (6 bases). The end of the DNA is better explained by TRBJ2-7, so the J call may be wrong. The germline V gene encodes CDR1 LGHNT and CDR2 FRNRAP. The CDR3 covers 14 residues. Here the CDR3 DNA reads TGTGCTAGTGGTTTGGACCGGAGGGAAAACGAGCAGTACTTC. It specifies CASGLDRRENEQYF.

In nucleotides, the CDR3 is TGTGCCAGCAGCTTGCGGGGGGGGAGGAGCTCCTACGAGCAGTACTTC. It translates to CASSLRGGRSSYEQYF. V gene TRBV7-9 combines with J gene TRBJ2-7; TRBD2 matches 9 bases. In germline, CDR1 is SEHNR, CDR2 FQNEAQ (reference sequence). Trimming took 3 bases from V and 0 from J; bases not matched to a gene: 6. CDR3 length: 16 amino acids.

The chain is built from TRBV5-1 and TRBJ2-7; D unresolved. V shed 0 bases and J shed 4 bases, with 23 bases lying between them. Germline V lookup: CDR1 SGHRS, CDR2 YFSETQ. The CDR3 totals 18 residues. This CDR3 is CASSLGPSLSGIGYEQYF. CDR3 coding DNA: TGCGCCAGCAGCTTGGGTCCGTCCTTGTCAGGAATCGGTTACGAGCAGTACTTC.

The DNA of the CDR3 is TGTGCCAGCAGTTTGTATGGGGGCGCTACCAAAAACATTCAGTACTTC. Its protein is CASSLYGGATKNIQYF. This chain joins TRBV12-3 or TRBV12-4 and TRBJ2-4; possible D gene TRBD1, 6 bases. The CDR3 runs 16 residues. Trimming shortened V by 3 bases and J by 2 bases, and 14 bases separated the two germline ends.

The chain combines TRBV4-1 with TRBJ2-1; 7 nucleotides agree with TRBD1. V was pared by 0 bases and J by 5 bases, with 10 bases of the junction left unmatched. This CDR3 region has 17 residues. Germline V CDR1 and CDR2: MGHRA, YSYEKL. The CDR3 sequence: CASSQDSWTGNNNEQFF. CDR3 sequence (DNA): TGCGCCAGCAGCCAAGATAGTTGGACAGGAAATAACAATGAGCAGTTCTTC.